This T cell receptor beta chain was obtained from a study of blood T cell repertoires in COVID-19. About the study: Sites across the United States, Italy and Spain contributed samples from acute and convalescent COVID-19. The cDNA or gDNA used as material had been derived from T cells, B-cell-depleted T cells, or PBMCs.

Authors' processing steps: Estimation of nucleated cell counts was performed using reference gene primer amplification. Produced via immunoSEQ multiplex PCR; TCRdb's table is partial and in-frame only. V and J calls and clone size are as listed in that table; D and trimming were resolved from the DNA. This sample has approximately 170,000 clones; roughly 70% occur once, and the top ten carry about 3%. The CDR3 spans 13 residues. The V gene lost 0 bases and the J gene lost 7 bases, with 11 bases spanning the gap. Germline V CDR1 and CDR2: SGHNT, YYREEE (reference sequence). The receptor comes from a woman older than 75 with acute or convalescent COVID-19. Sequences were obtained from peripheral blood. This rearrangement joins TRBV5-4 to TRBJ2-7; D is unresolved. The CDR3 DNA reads TGTGCCAGCAGCTTGGCCAACTACGGGGAGCAGTACTTC. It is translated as CASSLANYGEQYF.